The 15 T cell receptor beta chains listed next were all sequenced from one sample in a study of glioma-infiltrating T cells after dendritic cell vaccination. The method was immunoSEQ multiplex PCR; TCRdb's version includes in-frame clones alone and lacks a portion of them. The data contain some 70,000 clones, around 81% of them seen just once; the ten biggest clones take up 7% to 9.5%. The sample here was blood, taken before dendritic cell vaccination. The origin of the receptors is a human donor with glioblastoma.

The gene calls are TRBV9 and TRBJ2-3; D is unclear. In germline, CDR1 is SGDLS, CDR2 YYNGEE. V lost 7 bases, J lost 0 bases, and 9 bases lay in between. CDR3 length equals 13 residues. DNA of the CDR3: TGTGCCAGCGCACGGTATAGCACAGATACGCAGTATTTT. Translating it yields CASARYSTDTQYF. Filled out from reference TRBV9 and TRBJ2-3, the complete variable domain reads DSGVTQTPKHLITATGQRVTLRCSPRSGDLSVYWYQQSLDQGLQFLIQYYNGEERAKGNILERFSAQQFPDLHSELNLSSLELGDSALYFCASARYSTDTQYFGPGTRLTVL.

This clone was observed a few times. J is TRBJ1-4 and V is TRBV7-9; 9 positions agree with TRBD1. The junction had 6 bases not matched to a gene; V was cut back by 3 bases and J by 7 bases. CDR3 length: 15 amino acids. Germline V lookup: CDR1 SEHNR, CDR2 FQNEAQ (reference sequence). This CDR3 reads CASSFTGTGFEKLFF. Written as DNA, the CDR3 is TGTGCCAGCAGCTTTACCGGGACAGGGTTTGAAAAACTGTTTTTT.

The J gene is TRBJ2-2, the V gene TRBV5-1, with D tentatively TRBD1 (7 bases). There are 19 residues in the CDR3. Trimming took off 0 bases at V and 4 bases at J, with 22 bases between the two ends. Germline lookup yields CDR1 SGHRS and CDR2 YFSETQ. The CDR3 sequence is CASSLGLLRQGGSTGELFF. CDR3 nucleotides: TGCGCCAGCAGCTTGGGTTTATTGCGACAGGGAGGTAGCACCGGGGAGCTGTTTTTT.

This rearrangement joins TRBV19 to TRBJ1-2; 8 nucleotides agree with TRBD1. The CDR3 consists of 15 residues. Germline CDR1 is LNHDA and CDR2 is SQIVND (reference sequence). J was trimmed by 4 bases and V by 3 bases; bases with no gene match: 7. CDR3 in amino acids: CASSIDRGWVYGYTF. The DNA for the CDR3 is TGTGCCAGTAGTATTGACAGGGGATGGGTCTATGGCTACACCTTC.

This chain connects TRBV6-5 to TRBJ1-1; TRBD1 might be the D (6 bases). The CDR3 contains 13 residues. Germline CDR1 MNHEY, CDR2 SVGAGI. Trimming pared 2 bases from V and 10 bases from J, leaving 14 bases between. The CDR3 sequence: CASSYIFRGAAFF. The CDR3 region has the DNA TGTGCCAGCAGTTACATCTTCAGGGGTGCAGCTTTCTTT.

This sequence joins TRBV7-9 and TRBJ1-4; D is possibly TRBD1 (5 bases). The length of the CDR3 is 13 residues. The V gene's germline CDR1 is SEHNR and CDR2 FQNEAQ (reference sequence). V lost 6 bases and J 7 bases, leaving 12 bases between the germline ends. This CDR3 is CASRAREGEKLFF. The CDR3 nucleotides read TGTGCCAGCAGGGCCAGGGAGGGTGAAAAACTGTTTTTT.

The J gene is TRBJ2-7, the V gene TRBV2; D perhaps matches TRBD1 (6 bases). V was clipped by 4 bases and J by 2 bases, with 15 bases between them. This CDR3 is 15 amino acids long. Per the germline V gene, CDR1 is SNHLY and CDR2 is FYNNEI. CDR3 region: CASSGDTADAYEQYF. The CDR3 DNA follows: TGTGCCAGCAGTGGGGACACGGCGGATGCCTACGAGCAGTACTTC.

This clone was seen only once. J is TRBJ2-5 and V is TRBV7-9; TRBD2 agrees at 9 bases. The CDR3 length is 15 residues. V was clipped by 3 bases and J by 3 bases; unmatched bases: 5. Germline assignment: CDR1 SEHNR and CDR2 FQNEAQ (reference sequence). CDR3 residues: CASSFGIAGEETQYF. The CDR3 bases are TGTGCCAGCAGCTTTGGTATAGCGGGGGAAGAGACCCAGTACTTC.

V usage is TRBV30 and J usage is TRBJ2-1, with TRBD1 matching over 8 bases. CDR1 GTSNPN and CDR2 SVGIG come from the germline V gene (reference sequence). V was pared by 4 bases and J by 3 bases, with 2 bases of the junction left unmatched. This CDR3 has 13 amino acids. In nucleotides, the CDR3 is TGTGCCTGGACAGGGGGCCACTACAATGAGCAGTTCTTC. Amino acids: CAWTGGHYNEQFF. Supplemented by reference TRBV30 and TRBJ2-1, the full variable domain reads SQTIHQWPATLVQPVGSPLSLECTVEGTSNPNLYWYRQAAGRGLQLLFYSVGIGQISSEVPQNLSASRPQDRQFILSSKKLLLSDSGFYLCAWTGGHYNEQFFGPGTRLTVL.

This chain links TRBV7-9 with TRBJ1-1; no firm D call. The V and J ends lost 7 bases and 9 bases respectively, with 12 bases between them. The CDR3 sequence is 11 residues long. The V gene's germline CDR1 is SEHNR and CDR2 FQNEAQ (reference sequence). The CDR3 is CASTFLVQAFF. CDR3 coding DNA: TGTGCCAGCACCTTCCTCGTTCAAGCTTTCTTT. The full variable domain, its missing parts supplied by reference TRBV7-9 and TRBJ1-1, is DTGVSQNPRHKITKRGQNVTFRCDPISEHNRLYWYRQTLGQGPEFLTYFQNEAQLEKSRLLSDRFSAERPKGSFSTLEIQRTEQGDSAMYLCASTFLVQAFFGQGTRLTVV.

The chain uses TRBV19 and TRBJ2-1; 8 positions agree with TRBD1. CDR1 is LNHDA, CDR2 SQIVND, per germline (reference sequence). Trimming cost V 6 bases and J 2 bases; bases outside gene matches: 6. The CDR3 covers 15 residues. CDR3 DNA sequence: TGTGCCAGTAGCGCCGACAGGGGCCCCTACAATGAGCAGTTCTTC. Its protein is CASSADRGPYNEQFF.

J is TRBJ1-1 and V is TRBV29-1, with TRBD1 matching over 8 bases. Germline loops: CDR1 SQVTM, CDR2 ANQGSEA. The length of the CDR3 is 13 residues. The CDR3 DNA is TGCACCGTGGGGACAGGCGGGAACACTGAAGCTTTCTTT. Its translation is CTVGTGGNTEAFF.

This clone appeared once. CDR3 protein: CASSLGGTGDYEQYF. CDR3 nucleotide sequence: TGCGCCAGCAGCTTGGGTGGGACAGGGGACTACGAGCAGTACTTC. This chain connects TRBV5-1 to TRBJ2-5; TRBD1 agrees at 10 bases. Judging by the DNA end, TRBJ2-7 fits better; the J call may be wrong. CDR3 length: 15 residues. Germline V gene sequence: CDR1 SGHRS, CDR2 YFSETQ.

V is TRBV2 and J is TRBJ2-7, with D perhaps TRBD1 (7 bases). With 2 bases removed from V and 6 bases from J, the gap between germline ends came to 11 bases. Germline CDR1 and CDR2: SNHLY and FYNNEI. This CDR3 contains 13 residues. The CDR3 region has the DNA TGTGCCAGCAGTGAAAGGCGGGACAGCGAGCAGTACTTC. Residues: CASSERRDSEQYF. The variable domain in full, completed from reference TRBV2 and TRBJ2-7, reads EPEVTQTPSHQVTQMGQEVILRCVPISNHLYFYWYRQILGQKVEFLVSFYNNEISEKSEIFDDQFSVERPDGSNFTLKIRSTKLEDSAMYFCASSERRDSEQYFGPGTRLTVT.

CDR3 loop: CATSSYDRDQPQHF. The DNA for the CDR3 is TGTGCCACCAGCAGCTACGACAGGGATCAGCCCCAGCATTTT. The rearrangement links TRBV15 to TRBJ1-5; 7 nucleotides agree with TRBD1. V shed 3 bases, J shed 5 bases, and the junction held 4 bases outside the gene matches. CDR3 length: 14 amino acids. CDR1 LNHNV and CDR2 YYDKDF come from the germline V gene (reference sequence).